This TCR beta chain was found in a study of technical replicates of blood from several donors. This table comes from immunoSEQ multiplex PCR, and its TCRdb copy is limited to in-frame clones, with some not included. The sample consists of tens of thousands of clones, 85% to 95% of them appearing once. The ends lost 2 bases at V and 5 bases at J; junction bases unmatched: 11. From germline, CDR1 is SQVTM and CDR2 ANQGSEA. The CDR3 runs 15 residues. This clone appeared a single time. The rearrangement joins TRBV29-1 to TRBJ2-7; 8 bases match TRBD1. Material: T cells isolated from PBMCs. The TCR sequence derives from a human donor in good health. The CDR3 sequence is CSVEPPGGASNEQYF. The CDR3 nucleotides are TGCAGCGTTGAACCGCCAGGGGGCGCTTCGAACGAGCAGTACTTC.